This T cell receptor beta chain was found in a study of siplizumab effects on memory and regulatory T cells (dated by TCRdb to the late 2010s). Concerning the study at large: The study examined how the anti-CD2 antibody siplizumab affects alloreactive T-cell subsets in allogeneic mixed lymphocyte reactions built from human PBMCs. Study-wide conclusions, independent of this receptor: A naive or memory phenotype could not be assigned to roughly 80-95% of proliferating CD4+ or CD8+ clones. Whether proliferating Tregs from siplizumab cultures were suppressive was not functionally confirmed. Among mappable alloreactive CD4+ clones, the Treg-derived fraction averaged 68.8% with siplizumab versus about 25% in control reactions. Greater diversity appeared to be present in unstimulated naive T cells than in memory T cells, and a substantial contribution to the alloresponse seemed to be made by naive cells. Siplizumab significantly reduced the cumulative frequency of alloreactive sequences traceable to unstimulated CD4+ memory T cells. Sequences below about 10^-5 frequency were poorly captured, so only a minor fraction of alloreactive clones could be mapped to unstimulated subsets.

This clone was observed a single time. The specificity of this receptor is unknown. No qualities accompany the bases; no much larger clone lies one base away. Sorted unstimulated T cells, along with proliferating T cells recovered from mixed lymphocyte reactions, underwent TCRbeta CDR3 sequencing. Fresh whole blood from nine to eleven HLA-typed healthy donors was used to isolate PBMCs. Relative to germline, V is missing 5 bases and J is missing 8 bases, with 11 bases of the junction outside any gene match. The CDR3 covers 15 residues, taking in both the cysteine and the phenylalanine. Only CDR3 DNA is held: 45 bases, read in frame from base 1. The CDR1 and CDR2 encoded by the germline V gene are MNHEY and SVGAGI. Library construction relied on the immunoSEQ multiplex PCR assay. The deep sequencing platform assayed about 90,000 TCR templates per sample. Genomic DNA extracted from sorted T cells was used for TCRbeta CDR3 sequencing. Concerning the study's data processing: The R programming language was used for clonal analysis of TCRbeta CDR3 data. Comparing unstimulated samples against CFSE-low samples taken after the reaction was how alloreactive CD4+ and CD8+ clones were defined. By matching sequences to the repertoires of sorted unstimulated Treg and non-Treg cells, each alloreactive CD4+ clone was assigned a regulatory or non-regulatory origin. Sourced from immuneACCESS, this table was stored by TCRdb with only in-frame sequences that have V and J called. A share of the clones is absent; for the studies checked, an unresolved V gene accounts for under half, and the remainder has no known explanation. V, J and clone size reflect that table, while D and trimming were determined from the DNA. Counted in this sample were about 100,000 clones; about 90% of them appeared once. The ten top clones hold around 2.6% of the sample.

The chain joins TRBV6-5 to TRBJ2-1, with 8 middle bases fitting TRBD2. Sequencing used CD4+ T cells sorted from blood. This TCR was sampled from a human donor in good health. Some clones in this sample may be carry-over from other donors' samples. The CDR3 here reads CASSTPTGGIHEQFF. The sequence in DNA is TGTGCCAGCAGTACCCCTACGGGAGGGATCCATGAGCAGTTCTTC.